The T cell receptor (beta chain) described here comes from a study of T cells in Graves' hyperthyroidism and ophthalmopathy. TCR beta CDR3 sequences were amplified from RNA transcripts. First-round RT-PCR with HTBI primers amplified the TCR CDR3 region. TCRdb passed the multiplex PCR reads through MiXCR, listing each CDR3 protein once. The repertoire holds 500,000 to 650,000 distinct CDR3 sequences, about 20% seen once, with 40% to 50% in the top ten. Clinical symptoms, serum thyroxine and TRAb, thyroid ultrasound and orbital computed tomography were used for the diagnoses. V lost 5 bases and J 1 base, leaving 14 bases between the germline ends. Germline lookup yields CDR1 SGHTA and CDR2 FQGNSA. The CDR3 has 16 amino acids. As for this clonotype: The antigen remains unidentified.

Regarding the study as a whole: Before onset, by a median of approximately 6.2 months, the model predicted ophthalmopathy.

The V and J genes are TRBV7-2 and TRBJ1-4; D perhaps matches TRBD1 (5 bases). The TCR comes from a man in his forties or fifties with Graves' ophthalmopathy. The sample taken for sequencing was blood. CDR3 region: CASSQRTGVTNEKLFF. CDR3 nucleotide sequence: TGTGCCAGCAGCCAAAGAACGGGGGTAACTAATGAAAAACTGTTTTTT.